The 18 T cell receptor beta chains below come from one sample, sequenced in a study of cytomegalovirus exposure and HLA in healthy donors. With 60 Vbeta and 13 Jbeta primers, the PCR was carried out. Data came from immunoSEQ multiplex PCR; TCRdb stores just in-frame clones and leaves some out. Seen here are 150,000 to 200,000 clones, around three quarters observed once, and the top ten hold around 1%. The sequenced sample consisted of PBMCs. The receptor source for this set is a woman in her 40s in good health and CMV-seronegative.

This CDR3 reads CASSTGTGGGYTF. Written as DNA, the CDR3 is TGTGCCAGCAGTACCGGGACAGGGGGAGGCTACACCTTC. This chain links TRBV28 with TRBJ1-2, with 11 bases identical to TRBD1. This CDR3 contains 13 residues. Germline CDR1 MDHEN, CDR2 SYDVKM. V shed 5 bases and J 8 bases; nucleotides not matched to a gene: 4.

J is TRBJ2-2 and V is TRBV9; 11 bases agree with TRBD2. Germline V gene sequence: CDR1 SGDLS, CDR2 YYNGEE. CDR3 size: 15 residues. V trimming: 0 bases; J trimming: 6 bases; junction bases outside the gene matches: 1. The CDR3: CASSVVAGGPGELFF. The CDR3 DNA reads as TGTGCCAGCAGCGTAGTAGCGGGAGGGCCCGGGGAGCTGTTTTTT.

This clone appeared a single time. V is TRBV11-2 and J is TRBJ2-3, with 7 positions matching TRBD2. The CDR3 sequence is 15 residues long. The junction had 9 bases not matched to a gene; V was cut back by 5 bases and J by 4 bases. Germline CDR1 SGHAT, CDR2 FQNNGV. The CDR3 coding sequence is TGTGCCAGCAGCCTCAGGGAGGGAGGTGCAGATACGCAGTATTTT. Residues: CASSLREGGADTQYF. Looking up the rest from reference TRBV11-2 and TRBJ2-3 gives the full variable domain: EAGVAQSPRYKIIEKRQSVAFWCNPISGHATLYWYQQILGQGPKLLIQFQNNGVVDDSQLPKDRFSAERLKGVDSTLKIQPAKLEDSAVYLCASSLREGGADTQYFGPGTRLTVL.

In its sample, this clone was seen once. In DNA form, the CDR3 reads TGTGCCAGCAGTTTTCGACTCCGCGAGCAGTACTTC. It yields the protein CASSFRLREQYF. V and J are TRBV28 and TRBJ2-7; unclear D gene. There are 12 residues in the CDR3. Trimming removed 3 bases at V and 6 bases at J, with 9 bases between. Germline V gene lookup returns CDR1 MDHEN and CDR2 SYDVKM.

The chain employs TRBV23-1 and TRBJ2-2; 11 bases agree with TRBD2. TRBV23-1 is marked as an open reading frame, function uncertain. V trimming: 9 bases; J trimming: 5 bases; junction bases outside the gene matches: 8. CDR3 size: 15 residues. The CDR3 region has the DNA TGCGCCAGGAAACTAGCGGGAGAGGAAACCGGGGAGCTGTTTTTT. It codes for CARKLAGEETGELFF.

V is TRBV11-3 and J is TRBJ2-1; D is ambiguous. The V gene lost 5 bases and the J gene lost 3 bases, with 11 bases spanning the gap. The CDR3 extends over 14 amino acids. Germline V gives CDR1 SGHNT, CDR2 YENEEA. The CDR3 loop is CASSPIHYYNEQFF. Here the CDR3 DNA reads TGTGCCAGCAGCCCAATCCACTACTACAATGAGCAGTTCTTC.

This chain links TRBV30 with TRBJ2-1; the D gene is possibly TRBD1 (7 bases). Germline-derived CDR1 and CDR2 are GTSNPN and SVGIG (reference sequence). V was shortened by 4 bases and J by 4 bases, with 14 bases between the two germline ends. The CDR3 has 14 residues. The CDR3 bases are TGTGCCTGGAAGGAGGGACAGCTATACAATGAGCAGTTCTTC. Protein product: CAWKEGQLYNEQFF.

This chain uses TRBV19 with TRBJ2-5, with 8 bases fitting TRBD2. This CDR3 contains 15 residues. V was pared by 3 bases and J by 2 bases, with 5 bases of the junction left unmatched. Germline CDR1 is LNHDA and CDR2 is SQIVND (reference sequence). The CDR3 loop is CASSISTSGQETQYF. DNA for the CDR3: TGTGCCAGTAGTATTAGTACTAGCGGTCAAGAGACCCAGTACTTC.

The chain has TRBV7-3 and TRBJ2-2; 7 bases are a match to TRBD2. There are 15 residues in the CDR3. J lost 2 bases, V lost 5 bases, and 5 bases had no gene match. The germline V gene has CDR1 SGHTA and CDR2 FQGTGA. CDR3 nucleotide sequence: TGTGCCAGCAGCCCCAGCGGGGCCAACACCGGGGAGCTGTTTTTT. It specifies CASSPSGANTGELFF.

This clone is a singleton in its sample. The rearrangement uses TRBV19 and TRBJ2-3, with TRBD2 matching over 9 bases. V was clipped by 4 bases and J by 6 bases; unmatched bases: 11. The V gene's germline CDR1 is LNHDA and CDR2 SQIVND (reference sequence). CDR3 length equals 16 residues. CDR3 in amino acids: CASSTGWRGGGDTQYF. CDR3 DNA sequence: TGTGCCAGTAGTACCGGATGGCGGGGGGGTGGGGATACGCAGTATTTT. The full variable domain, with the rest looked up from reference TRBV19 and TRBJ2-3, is DGGITQSPKYLFRKEGQNVTLSCEQNLNHDAMYWYRQDPGQGLRLIYYSQIVNDFQKGDIAEGYSVSREKKESFPLTVTSAQKNPTAFYLCASSTGWRGGGDTQYFGPGTRLTVL.

The CDR3 sequence is CASSLAEVAGVVYEQYF. The DNA of the CDR3 is TGCGCCAGCAGCTTGGCCGAAGTAGCGGGAGTCGTTTACGAGCAGTACTTC. The V gene is TRBV5-1, the J gene TRBJ2-7; 9 positions agree with TRBD2. This CDR3 spans 17 amino acids. CDR1 and CDR2 from the germline V gene are SGHRS and YFSETQ. V dropped 0 bases and J dropped 4; count of bases not matched to a gene: 11.

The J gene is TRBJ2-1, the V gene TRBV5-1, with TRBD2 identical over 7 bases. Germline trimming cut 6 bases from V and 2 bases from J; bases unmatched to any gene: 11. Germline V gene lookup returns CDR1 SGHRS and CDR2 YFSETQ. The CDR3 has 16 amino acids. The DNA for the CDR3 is TGCGCCAGCACCAGAGCGGGAACTATCCCCTACAATGAGCAGTTCTTC. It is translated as CASTRAGTIPYNEQFF. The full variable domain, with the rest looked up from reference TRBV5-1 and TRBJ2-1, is KAGVTQTPRYLIKTRGQQVTLSCSPISGHRSVSWYQQTPGQGLQFLFEYFSETQRNKGNFPGRFSGRQFSNSRSEMNVSTLELGDSALYLCASTRAGTIPYNEQFFGPGTRLTVL.

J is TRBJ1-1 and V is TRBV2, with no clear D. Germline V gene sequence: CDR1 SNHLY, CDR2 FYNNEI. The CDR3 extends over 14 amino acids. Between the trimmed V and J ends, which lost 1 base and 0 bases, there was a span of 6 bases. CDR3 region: CASSEGGLNTEAFF. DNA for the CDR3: TGTGCCAGCAGTGAAGGCGGCCTGAACACTGAAGCTTTCTTT.

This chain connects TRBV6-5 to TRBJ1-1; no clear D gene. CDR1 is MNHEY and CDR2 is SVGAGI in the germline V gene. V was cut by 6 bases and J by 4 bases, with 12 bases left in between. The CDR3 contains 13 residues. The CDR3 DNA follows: TGTGCCAGCAGAGCGGGGTGGGCCACTGAAGCTTTCTTT. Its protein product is CASRAGWATEAFF.

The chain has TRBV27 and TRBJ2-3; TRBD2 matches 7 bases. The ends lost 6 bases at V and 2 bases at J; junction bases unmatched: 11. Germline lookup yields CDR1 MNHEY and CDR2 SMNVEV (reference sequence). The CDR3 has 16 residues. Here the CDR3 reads CASRSPLAADTDTQYF. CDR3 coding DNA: TGTGCCAGCAGATCTCCTCTAGCGGCAGACACAGATACGCAGTATTTT.

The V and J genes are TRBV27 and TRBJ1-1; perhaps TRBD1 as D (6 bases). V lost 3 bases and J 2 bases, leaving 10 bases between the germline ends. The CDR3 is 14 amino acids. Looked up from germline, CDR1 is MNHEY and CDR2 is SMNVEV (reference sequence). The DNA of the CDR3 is TGTGCCAGCAGTTTTGTGGGGGCCAACACTGAAGCTTTCTTT. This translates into CASSFVGANTEAFF.

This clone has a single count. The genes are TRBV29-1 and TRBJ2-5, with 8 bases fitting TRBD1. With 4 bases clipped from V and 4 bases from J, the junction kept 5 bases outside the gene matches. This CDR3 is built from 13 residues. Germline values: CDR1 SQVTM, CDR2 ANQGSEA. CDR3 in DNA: TGCAGCGTTGTGCAGGGGGCGCGAGAGACCCAGTACTTC. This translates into CSVVQGARETQYF.

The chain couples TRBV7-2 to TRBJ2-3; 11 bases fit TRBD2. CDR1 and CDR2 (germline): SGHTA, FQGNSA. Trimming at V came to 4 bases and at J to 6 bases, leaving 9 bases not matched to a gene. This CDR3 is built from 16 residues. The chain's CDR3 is CASSSARSGGGDTQYF. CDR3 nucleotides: TGTGCCAGCAGCTCTGCACGTAGCGGGGGGGGCGATACGCAGTATTTT.